This T cell receptor (beta chain) was profiled in a study of OX40 agonist ivuxolimab in advanced cancers. At the level of the study: Males comprised 70% to 85% of the group, whose mean age was approximately 60 years (range about 20 to 90). Prior anti-PD-1, anti-PD-L1 or anti-CTLA-4 therapy did not bar entry, and more than 35% had some.

Profiling relied on immunoSEQ multiplex PCR, and the TCRdb table lists in-frame clones only, not all of them. The sample gives about 100,000 clones, around 94% of which show up once; 2% to 3% is in the top ten. V was trimmed by 6 bases and J by 4 bases, leaving 7 bases between them. The germline V gene has CDR1 MGHDK and CDR2 SYGVNS. The CDR3 spans 12 residues. Sequenced here: CD4+ or CD8+ T cells sorted from blood, sampled in a trial of the OX40 agonist ivuxolimab. This clonotype was sampled from an adult with an advanced solid tumor such as melanoma, head and neck, liver or kidney cancer. This chain joins TRBV25-1 and TRBJ1-3; D call uncertain. CDR3 DNA sequence: TGTGCCAGCAGAACCAAAGGAAACACCATATATTTT. Protein sequence: CASRTKGNTIYF.